A selection of T cell receptor beta chains follows, all from one sample in a study of blood T cell repertoires in COVID-19. Sequencing used immunoSEQ multiplex PCR; TCRdb keeps in-frame clones, though not all of them. This table holds approximately 290,000 clones, 80% to 85% found once. The sequencing sample was made of peripheral blood. The receptors were gathered from a person between 65 and 79 years old with COVID-19, enrolled during active disease. CDR3s include the opening cysteine and the closing phenylalanine or tryptophan. A D gene is named only where the DNA matches it firmly. Some rows have no size entry. The others give once, few or many, or a class for an expanded clone.

TRBV14	TRBJ2-7	NA	NA	TGTGCCAGCAGCCAAGTTGGGGGGAGCTCCTACGAGCAGTACTTC	CASSQVGGSSYEQYF
TRBV7-2	TRBJ1-5	NA	NA	TGTGCCAGCAGCCAGACAGTTGGGGGCAATCAGCCCCAGCATTTT	CASSQTVGGNQPQHF
TRBV12-5	TRBJ1-1	many	NA	TGTGCTAGTGGTTTGGTACTGGGGAGGACCACTGAAGCTTTCTTT	CASGLVLGRTTEAFF
TRBV7-9	TRBJ1-3	NA	TRBD1	TGTGCCAGCAGCTTAGTCCGACGACAGGGGGAAGTCCTCCTATATTTT	CASSLVRRQGEVLLYF
TRBV5-1	TRBJ1-2	NA	TRBD1	TGCGCCAGCAGCCCTGGGACAGTTAATGGCTACACCTTC	CASSPGTVNGYTF
TRBV4-1	TRBJ2-7	NA	TRBD1	TGCGCCAGCAGCGCCTGGACAGGTAGCTCCTACGAGCAGTACTTC	CASSAWTGSSYEQYF
TRBV7-6	TRBJ2-5	NA	NA	TGTGCCAGCAGCGCAGAGGTGGGGGGCCAAGAGACCCAGTACTTC	CASSAEVGGQETQYF
TRBV2	TRBJ1-5	NA	TRBD1	TGTGCCAGCAGCAGAGGCGGGACAGACGGTCAGCCCCAGCATTTT	CASSRGGTDGQPQHF
TRBV11-2	TRBJ2-2	NA	NA	TGTGCCAGCAGCACCTCAGGGTTCACCGGGGAGCTGTTTTTT	CASSTSGFTGELFF
TRBV27	TRBJ1-3	NA	NA	TGTGCCAGCAGTTTAGCCGGGTCTGGAAACACCATATATTTT	CASSLAGSGNTIYF
TRBV2	TRBJ2-5	few	NA	TGTGCCAGCACCTTGTCAGGCCCCCCCCGTTACTTC	CASTLSGPPRYF
TRBV4-1	TRBJ2-3	NA	TRBD2	TGCGCCAGCAGCCAACAACTAGCGGGGGGGCGATATACGCAGTATTTT	CASSQQLAGGRYTQYF
TRBV15	TRBJ2-1	NA	TRBD2	TGTGCCACCAGCAGATCGGGACTAGCGGACAACAATGAGCAGTTCTTC	CATSRSGLADNNEQFF
TRBV4-2	TRBJ2-7	NA	TRBD2	TGTGCCAGCAGCCAAGGACTAGCGGACTCCTACGAGCAGTACTTC	CASSQGLADSYEQYF
TRBV7-2	TRBJ1-2	NA	NA	TGTGCCAGCCCCCGGGGGGGCGGTAACTATGGCTACACCTTC	CASPRGGGNYGYTF
TRBV6-5	TRBJ1-5	NA	NA	TGTGCCAGTCTTGATAGTAGTGGCAATCAGCCCCAGCATTTT	CASLDSSGNQPQHF
TRBV4-3	TRBJ2-7	NA	TRBD1	TGCGCCAGCAGCCACCATACAGGGGGCCGCGAGCAGTACTTC	CASSHHTGGREQYF
TRBV5-1	TRBJ1-2	NA	TRBD1	TGCGCCAGCAGCCCGCCGGGACAGGGCTATGGCTACACCTTC	CASSPPGQGYGYTF
TRBV10-2	TRBJ2-7	NA	NA	TGCGCCAGCAGTGACAGTGGACACGGGTACGAGCAGTACTTC	CASSDSGHGYEQYF
TRBV29-1	TRBJ1-1	NA	NA	TGCAGCGTTGGCGGGGGCTGGAACACTGAAGCTTTCTTT	CSVGGGWNTEAFF
TRBV11-2	TRBJ2-7	NA	TRBD1	TGTGCCAGCAGCTCAGTACGGGACAGGGTCTACGAGCAGTACTTC	CASSSVRDRVYEQYF
TRBV25-1	TRBJ2-7	NA	NA	TGTGCCAGCAGCCGCACAACCTACGAGCAGTACTTC	CASSRTTYEQYF
TRBV5-4	TRBJ2-3	NA	NA	TGTGCCAGCAGCCCCAGGCGGGGTGTCACAGATACGCAGTATTTT	CASSPRRGVTDTQYF
TRBV3-1/TRBV3-2	TRBJ1-2	NA	NA	TGTGCCAGCAGCCAAGAGAGGGGGACGGGCTATGGCTACACCTTC	CASSQERGTGYGYTF
TRBV21-1	TRBJ2-7	few	NA	TGTGCCAGCTGTCTGTGGCTAGCGAACTCCTACGAGCAGTACTTC	CASCLWLANSYEQYF
TRBV21-1	TRBJ2-5	once	NA	TGTGCCAGCAGCAAAGTGGGACTAGCGGGGGGCGAGGAGACCCAGTACTTC	CASSKVGLAGGEETQYF
TRBV5-4	TRBJ1-2	NA	NA	TGTGCCAGCAGCCAGGACGGGAATCATGGCTACACCTTC	CASSQDGNHGYTF
TRBV19	TRBJ1-1	NA	TRBD1	TGTGCCAGTAGTACAGGGGGCCGGGGTGAAGCTTTCTTT	CASSTGGRGEAFF
TRBV23-1	TRBJ1-5	NA	TRBD1	TGCGCCAGCCGATCACAGGGGGCCCGCAATCAGCCCCAGCATTTT	CASRSQGARNQPQHF
TRBV30	TRBJ1-1	few	TRBD1	TGTGCCGGAGGACAGGGAGCTTTCTTT	CAGGQGAFF
TRBV15	TRBJ1-1	NA	NA	TGTGCCACCAGCACGTTAGAGAGTCAAGCTTTCTTT	CATSTLESQAFF
TRBV28	TRBJ1-4	NA	TRBD1	TGTGCCAGCAGGCTGGACAGGGTCATTGAAAAACTGTTTTTT	CASRLDRVIEKLFF
TRBV28	TRBJ2-3	NA	NA	TGTGCCAGCAAGGGGCCGGCAGATACGCAGTATTTT	CASKGPADTQYF
TRBV5-1	TRBJ1-2	NA	TRBD1	TGCGCCAGCAGCATACAAACAGGGGGCGGCTACACCTTC	CASSIQTGGGYTF
TRBV14	TRBJ2-1	NA	NA	TGTGCCAGCAGCCGAGAGGCCCGCAATGAGCAGTTCTTC	CASSREARNEQFF
TRBV30	TRBJ2-7	NA	NA	TGTGCCTGGAGTGATCAGTACGAGCAGTACTTC	CAWSDQYEQYF
TRBV15	TRBJ2-3	NA	NA	TGTGCCACCAGCAGATCACTTGGGGCGGCAGATACGCAGTATTTT	CATSRSLGAADTQYF
TRBV12-3/TRBV12-4	TRBJ1-2	NA	NA	TGTGCCAGCATTCCCACCGGGGGATATGGCTACACCTTC	CASIPTGGYGYTF
TRBV7-2	TRBJ1-6	NA	TRBD1	TGTGCCAGCAGCTTAGTATCCGGGACAGGGAATTCACCCCTCCACTTT	CASSLVSGTGNSPLHF
TRBV18	TRBJ2-7	few	NA	TGTGCCAGCTCACGCCAAGCGGACCCCTACGAGCAGTACTTC	CASSRQADPYEQYF
TRBV30	TRBJ2-3	few	TRBD2	TGTGCCTGGAGTGTAGGGAGGGCAGATACGCAGTATTTT	CAWSVGRADTQYF
TRBV6-1	TRBJ2-7	NA	NA	TGTGCCAGCAGTGAACTGACATGGGGAAGCGGCTACGAGCAGTACTTC	CASSELTWGSGYEQYF
TRBV28	TRBJ1-1	NA	NA	TGTGCCAGCAGTTTATCGGGAGGTGGAGGGGTTGCGAACACTGAAGCTTTCTTT	CASSLSGGGGVANTEAFF
TRBV6-5	TRBJ2-5	NA	NA	TGTGCCAGCAGGCGACAGGTCGAGGGGGAGACCCAGTACTTC	CASRRQVEGETQYF
TRBV4-3	TRBJ2-1	NA	TRBD1	TGCGCCAGCAGCCAAGGTCGGACAGGGAGGAATGAGCAGTTCTTC	CASSQGRTGRNEQFF